A selection of T cell receptor beta chains follows, all from one sample in a study of T cells in Graves' hyperthyroidism and ophthalmopathy. TCRdb re-derived calls from the multiplex PCR reads in MiXCR, one entry per CDR3 protein. The repertoire holds around 260,000 distinct CDR3 sequences, with less than 30% as singletons. The sequencing input was blood. These receptors came from a man in his forties or fifties with Graves' hyperthyroidism that later progressed to Graves' ophthalmopathy. CDR3s include the opening cysteine and the closing phenylalanine or tryptophan. A D gene is named only where the DNA matches it firmly. A row's size may be missing; if present it is once, few, many or a size class.

CDR3 protein: CASSASTSGRAWETQYF; CDR3 DNA: TGTGCCAGCAGCGCCTCGACTAGCGGGAGGGCCTGGGAGACCCAGTACTTC; clone size: many; D gene: TRBD2; V gene: TRBV7-2; J gene: TRBJ2-5
CDR3 protein: CASTRSGNTEAFF; CDR3 DNA: TGTGCCAGCACCCGAAGTGGAAACACTGAAGCTTTCTTT; clone size: many; D gene: -; V gene: TRBV12-3/TRBV12-4; J gene: TRBJ1-1
CDR3 protein: CASSLGRITGVNNEKLFF; CDR3 DNA: TGTGCCAGCAGCTTAGGGCGTATAACAGGGGTCAATAATGAAAAACTGTTTTTT; clone size: many; D gene: TRBD1; V gene: TRBV11-1; J gene: TRBJ1-4
CDR3 protein: CASSFSFRGFQETQYF; CDR3 DNA: TGTGCCAGCAGCTTTAGTTTCAGGGGTTTTCAAGAGACCCAGTACTTC; clone size: many; D gene: -; V gene: TRBV7-9; J gene: TRBJ2-5
CDR3 protein: CASSPEGSGSSYEQYF; CDR3 DNA: TGTGCCAGCTCACCAGAAGGTAGCGGGAGCTCCTACGAGCAGTACTTC; clone size: many; D gene: TRBD2; V gene: TRBV18; J gene: TRBJ2-7
CDR3 protein: CATTPRGDEQYF; CDR3 DNA: TGTGCCACCACCCCGCGGGGGGACGAGCAGTACTTC; clone size: -; D gene: TRBD2; V gene: TRBV28; J gene: TRBJ2-7
CDR3 protein: CASSPDGPLGGYTF; CDR3 DNA: TGTGCCAGCAGCCCTGACGGACCATTAGGCGGCTACACCTTC; clone size: many; D gene: -; V gene: TRBV3-1; J gene: TRBJ1-2
CDR3 protein: CASRNDRSLNYGYTF; CDR3 DNA: TGTGCCAGCAGAAACGACAGAAGCTTGAACTATGGCTACACCTTC; clone size: many; D gene: -; V gene: TRBV6-5; J gene: TRBJ1-2
CDR3 protein: CAWSVQVDEQYF; CDR3 DNA: TGTGCCTGGAGTGTACAGGTGGACGAGCAGTACTTC; clone size: -; D gene: -; V gene: TRBV30; J gene: TRBJ2-7
CDR3 protein: CASSAGTRSGNTIYF; CDR3 DNA: TGTGCCAGCAGTGCAGGGACACGCTCTGGAAACACCATATATTTT; clone size: few; D gene: -; V gene: TRBV12-3/TRBV12-4; J gene: TRBJ1-3
CDR3 protein: CATSVSGGIETQYF; CDR3 DNA: TGTGCCACCAGTGTTTCGGGGGGAATAGAGACCCAGTACTTC; clone size: many; D gene: TRBD2; V gene: TRBV24-1; J gene: TRBJ2-5
CDR3 protein: CASSHMTGELFF; CDR3 DNA: TGTGCCAGCAGCCACATGACCGGGGAGCTGTTTTTT; clone size: -; D gene: -; V gene: TRBV3-1; J gene: TRBJ2-2
CDR3 protein: CSAREPTRAQYF; CDR3 DNA: TGCAGTGCTAGGGAACCCACCAGGGCCCAGTACTTC; clone size: many; D gene: -; V gene: TRBV20-1; J gene: TRBJ2-5
CDR3 protein: CAWSGGNTEAFF; CDR3 DNA: TGTGCCTGGAGTGGCGGGAACACTGAAGCTTTCTTT; clone size: many; D gene: -; V gene: TRBV30; J gene: TRBJ1-1
CDR3 protein: CASSPDISGYGYTF; CDR3 DNA: TGTGCCAGCAGTCCCGACATCTCCGGCTATGGCTACACCTTC; clone size: -; D gene: -; V gene: TRBV27; J gene: TRBJ1-2
CDR3 protein: CASSPTGAEETQYF; CDR3 DNA: TGCGCCAGCAGCCCGACAGGGGCCGAAGAGACCCAGTACTTC; clone size: -; D gene: TRBD1; V gene: TRBV10-1; J gene: TRBJ2-5
CDR3 protein: CASITGGTGETQYF; CDR3 DNA: TGTGCCAGCATCACCGGGGGAACTGGGGAGACCCAGTACTTC; clone size: -; D gene: -; V gene: TRBV6-1; J gene: TRBJ2-5
CDR3 protein: CASSFSGRWEQYF; CDR3 DNA: TGTGCCAGCAGTTTTAGCGGCCGGTGGGAGCAGTACTTC; clone size: -; D gene: -; V gene: TRBV12-3/TRBV12-4; J gene: TRBJ2-7
CDR3 protein: CASSIIAGGYEQYF; CDR3 DNA: TGTGCCAGCAGTATTATAGCAGGAGGGTACGAGCAGTACTTC; clone size: many; D gene: -; V gene: TRBV12-3/TRBV12-4; J gene: TRBJ2-7
CDR3 protein: CASSQGPAGPYGYTF; CDR3 DNA: TGCGCCAGCAGCCAAGGCCCAGCCGGGCCCTATGGCTACACCTTC; clone size: many; D gene: -; V gene: TRBV4-1; J gene: TRBJ1-2
CDR3 protein: CASRGEYEQYF; CDR3 DNA: TGTGCCAGCAGGGGGGAGTACGAGCAGTACTTC; clone size: few; D gene: -; V gene: TRBV6-1; J gene: TRBJ2-7
CDR3 protein: CSARPGLSFPNYGYTF; CDR3 DNA: TGCAGTGCAAGGCCGGGACTATCTTTTCCGAACTATGGCTACACCTTC; clone size: many; D gene: -; V gene: TRBV20-1; J gene: TRBJ1-2
CDR3 protein: CASSLPPGQGRFPEAFF; CDR3 DNA: TGTGCCAGCAGTTTACCTCCGGGACAGGGTAGATTTCCTGAAGCTTTCTTT; clone size: many; D gene: TRBD1; V gene: TRBV12-3/TRBV12-4; J gene: TRBJ1-1
CDR3 protein: CASSLLGYGYTF; CDR3 DNA: TGTGCCAGCAGTTTACTGGGCTATGGCTACACCTTC; clone size: many; D gene: -; V gene: TRBV28; J gene: TRBJ1-2
CDR3 protein: CASSRTSGSFSSYEQYF; CDR3 DNA: TGTGCCAGCAGCCGGACTAGCGGGAGTTTCAGCTCCTACGAGCAGTACTTC; clone size: many; D gene: TRBD2; V gene: TRBV6-5; J gene: TRBJ2-7
CDR3 protein: CASSAGLAGAQETQYF; CDR3 DNA: TGTGCCAGCAGCGCAGGACTAGCGGGGGCCCAAGAGACCCAGTACTTC; clone size: -; D gene: TRBD2; V gene: TRBV9; J gene: TRBJ2-5
CDR3 protein: CSAREKGRGTQYF; CDR3 DNA: TGCAGTGCTAGAGAGAAGGGGCGGGGGACCCAGTACTTC; clone size: many; D gene: -; V gene: TRBV20-1; J gene: TRBJ2-5
CDR3 protein: CASSETGGGYYGYTF; CDR3 DNA: TGTGCCAGCAGTGAAACAGGGGGCGGGTACTATGGCTACACCTTC; clone size: many; D gene: TRBD1; V gene: TRBV27; J gene: TRBJ1-2
CDR3 protein: CASTQSGDTGELFF; CDR3 DNA: TGTGCCAGCACCCAGAGTGGGGACACCGGGGAGCTGTTTTTT; clone size: many; D gene: -; V gene: TRBV6-2/TRBV6-3; J gene: TRBJ2-2
CDR3 protein: CASSLQTEDYGYTF; CDR3 DNA: TGTGCCAGCAGCTTGCAGACGGAGGACTATGGCTACACCTTC; clone size: -; D gene: -; V gene: TRBV11-2; J gene: TRBJ1-2
CDR3 protein: CASSLAAGASDSPLHF; CDR3 DNA: TGTGCCAGCAGCTTAGCGGCCGGGGCCAGTGATTCACCCCTCCACTTT; clone size: -; D gene: -; V gene: TRBV7-2; J gene: TRBJ1-6
CDR3 protein: CASKTDGLAVGEQYF; CDR3 DNA: TGTGCCAGCAAAACGGATGGACTAGCAGTCGGCGAGCAGTACTTC; clone size: many; D gene: TRBD2; V gene: TRBV6-1; J gene: TRBJ2-7
CDR3 protein: CASRRGLPGELFF; CDR3 DNA: TGTGCCAGTCGACGCGGGTTGCCCGGGGAGCTGTTTTTT; clone size: many; D gene: -; V gene: TRBV2; J gene: TRBJ2-2
CDR3 protein: CASSYLRGGGELFF; CDR3 DNA: TGTGCCAGTAGTTATCTGCGGGGTGGCGGGGAGCTGTTTTTT; clone size: many; D gene: -; V gene: TRBV19; J gene: TRBJ2-2
CDR3 protein: CASSSDNVGAVGQGIGGELFF; CDR3 DNA: TGCGCCAGCAGCTCCGATAATGTAGGGGCCGTCGGACAGGGGATCGGCGGGGAGCTGTTTTTT; clone size: many; D gene: TRBD1; V gene: TRBV5-1; J gene: TRBJ2-2
CDR3 protein: CASSFPFVGEATDTQYF; CDR3 DNA: TGTGCCAGCAGTTTTCCCTTTGTGGGGGAGGCGACAGATACGCAGTATTTT; clone size: many; D gene: -; V gene: TRBV12-3/TRBV12-4; J gene: TRBJ2-3
CDR3 protein: CASRGYSYEQYF; CDR3 DNA: TGCGCCAGCAGGGGATATTCCTACGAGCAGTACTTC; clone size: few; D gene: -; V gene: TRBV5-1; J gene: TRBJ2-7
CDR3 protein: CASSSVTGDQPQHF; CDR3 DNA: TGTGCCAGCAGTTCGGTAACAGGGGATCAGCCCCAGCATTTT; clone size: -; D gene: TRBD1; V gene: TRBV6-2/TRBV6-3; J gene: TRBJ1-5
CDR3 protein: CASSYLGGYEQYF; CDR3 DNA: TGTGCCAGCAGTTACTTAGGCGGGTACGAGCAGTACTTC; clone size: many; D gene: -; V gene: TRBV6-2/TRBV6-3; J gene: TRBJ2-7
CDR3 protein: CSARSDEGETQYF; CDR3 DNA: TGCAGTGCTAGATCCGATGAGGGGGAGACCCAGTACTTC; clone size: many; D gene: -; V gene: TRBV20-1; J gene: TRBJ2-5
CDR3 protein: CASSLTSGDLQETQYF; CDR3 DNA: TGTGCCAGCAGTTTGACTAGCGGGGACCTCCAAGAGACCCAGTACTTC; clone size: -; D gene: TRBD2; V gene: TRBV6-5; J gene: TRBJ2-5
CDR3 protein: CASSRDRVQETQYF; CDR3 DNA: TGTGCCAGCAGCAGGGACAGGGTTCAAGAGACCCAGTACTTC; clone size: many; D gene: TRBD1; V gene: TRBV6-5; J gene: TRBJ2-5
CDR3 protein: CASSQRQGSYEQYF; CDR3 DNA: TGTGCCAGCAGTCAGCGACAGGGATCCTACGAGCAGTACTTC; clone size: many; D gene: TRBD1; V gene: TRBV6-5; J gene: TRBJ2-7
CDR3 protein: CASSVQTLPDTQYF; CDR3 DNA: TGTGCCAGCAGCGTACAAACCCTTCCAGATACGCAGTATTTT; clone size: many; D gene: -; V gene: TRBV9; J gene: TRBJ2-3
CDR3 protein: CASSLSRTVNYGYTF; CDR3 DNA: TGTGCCAGCAGCTTATCTCGGACAGTTAACTATGGCTACACCTTC; clone size: few; D gene: -; V gene: TRBV7-2; J gene: TRBJ1-2
CDR3 protein: CASSLEQGRRETQYF; CDR3 DNA: TGTGCCAGCAGCTTAGAACAGGGTAGGAGAGAGACCCAGTACTTC; clone size: many; D gene: -; V gene: TRBV11-2; J gene: TRBJ2-5
CDR3 protein: CAWRAGELFF; CDR3 DNA: TGTGCCTGGAGGGCCGGGGAGCTGTTTTTT; clone size: many; D gene: -; V gene: TRBV30; J gene: TRBJ2-2
CDR3 protein: CASSFYRGREETQYF; CDR3 DNA: TGTGCCAGCAGCTTTTACAGGGGGCGCGAAGAGACCCAGTACTTC; clone size: -; D gene: TRBD1; V gene: TRBV11-3; J gene: TRBJ2-5
CDR3 protein: CASSLVSGRQMGSGELFF; CDR3 DNA: TGTGCCAGCAGCTTAGTCAGCGGGAGGCAAATGGGCTCCGGGGAGCTGTTTTTT; clone size: many; D gene: TRBD2; V gene: TRBV7-2; J gene: TRBJ2-2
CDR3 protein: CASSYTGRGELFF; CDR3 DNA: TGTGCCAGCAGTTACACAGGGCGCGGGGAGCTGTTTTTT; clone size: many; D gene: -; V gene: TRBV6-5; J gene: TRBJ2-2